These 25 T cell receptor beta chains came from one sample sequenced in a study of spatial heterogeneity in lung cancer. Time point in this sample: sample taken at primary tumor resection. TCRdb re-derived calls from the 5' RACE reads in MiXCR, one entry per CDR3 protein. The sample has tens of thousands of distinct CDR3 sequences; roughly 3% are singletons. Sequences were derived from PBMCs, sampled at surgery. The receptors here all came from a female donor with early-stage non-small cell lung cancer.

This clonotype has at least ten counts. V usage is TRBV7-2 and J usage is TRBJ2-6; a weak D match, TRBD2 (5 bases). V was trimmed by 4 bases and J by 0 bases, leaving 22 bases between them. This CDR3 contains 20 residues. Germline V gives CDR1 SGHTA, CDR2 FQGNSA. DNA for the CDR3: TGTGCCAGCAGCTCCCCCACGGCGGGTGAATACTACTCTGGGGCCAACGTCCTGACTTTC. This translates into CASSSPTAGEYYSGANVLTF. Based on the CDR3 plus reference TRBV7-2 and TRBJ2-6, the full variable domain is GAGVSQSPSNKVTEKGKDVELRCDPISGHTALYWYRQSLGQGLEFLIYFQGNSAPDKSGLPSDRFSAERTGGSVSTLTIQRTQQEDSAVYLCASSSPTAGEYYSGANVLTFGAGSRLTVL.

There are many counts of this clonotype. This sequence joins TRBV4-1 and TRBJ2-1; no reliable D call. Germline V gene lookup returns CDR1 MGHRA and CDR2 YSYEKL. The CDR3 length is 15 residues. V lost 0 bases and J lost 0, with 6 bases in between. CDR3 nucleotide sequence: TGCGCCAGCAGCCAAGAACCCAGCTCCTACAATGAGCAGTTCTTC. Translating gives CASSQEPSSYNEQFF.

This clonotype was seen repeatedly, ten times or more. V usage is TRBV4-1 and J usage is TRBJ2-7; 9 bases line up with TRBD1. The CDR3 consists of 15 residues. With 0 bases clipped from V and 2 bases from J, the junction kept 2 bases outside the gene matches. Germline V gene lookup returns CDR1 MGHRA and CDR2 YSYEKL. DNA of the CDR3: TGCGCCAGCAGCCAAGACCGGACAGGGGCCTACGAGCAGTACTTC. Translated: CASSQDRTGAYEQYF.

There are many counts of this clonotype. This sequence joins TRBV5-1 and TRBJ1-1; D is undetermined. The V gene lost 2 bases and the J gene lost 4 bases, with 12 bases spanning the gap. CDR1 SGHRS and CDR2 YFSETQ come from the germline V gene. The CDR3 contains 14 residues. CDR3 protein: CASSFNPGITEAFF. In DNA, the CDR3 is TGCGCCAGCAGCTTCAATCCGGGAATCACTGAAGCTTTCTTT.

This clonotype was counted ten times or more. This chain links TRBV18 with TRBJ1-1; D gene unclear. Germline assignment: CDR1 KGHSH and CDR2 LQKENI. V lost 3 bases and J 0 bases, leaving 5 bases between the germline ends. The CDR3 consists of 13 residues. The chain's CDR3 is CASSPQLNTEAFF. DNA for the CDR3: TGTGCCAGCTCACCCCAGCTGAACACTGAAGCTTTCTTT.

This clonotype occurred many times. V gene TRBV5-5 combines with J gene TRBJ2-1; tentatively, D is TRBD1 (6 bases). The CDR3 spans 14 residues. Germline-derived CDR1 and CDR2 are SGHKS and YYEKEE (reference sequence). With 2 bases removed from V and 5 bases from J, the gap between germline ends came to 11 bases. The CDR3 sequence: CASSFWDTDNEQFF. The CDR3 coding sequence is TGTGCCAGCAGCTTTTGGGACACGGACAATGAGCAGTTCTTC.

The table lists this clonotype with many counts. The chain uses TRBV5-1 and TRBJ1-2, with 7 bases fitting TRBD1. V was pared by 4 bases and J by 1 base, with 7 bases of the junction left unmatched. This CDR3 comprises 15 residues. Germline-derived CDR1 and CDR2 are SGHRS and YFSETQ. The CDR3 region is CASSTNRGGNYGYTF. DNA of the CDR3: TGCGCCAGCAGCACCAACAGGGGTGGTAACTATGGCTACACCTTC.

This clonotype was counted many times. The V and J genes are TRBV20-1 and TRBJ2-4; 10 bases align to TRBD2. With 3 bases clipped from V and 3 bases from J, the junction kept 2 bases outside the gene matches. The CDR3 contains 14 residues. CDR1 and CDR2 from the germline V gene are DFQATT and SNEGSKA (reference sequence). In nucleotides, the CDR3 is TGCAGTGCTAGGGGACTAGCGAGCAAAAACATTCAGTACTTC. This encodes CSARGLASKNIQYF.

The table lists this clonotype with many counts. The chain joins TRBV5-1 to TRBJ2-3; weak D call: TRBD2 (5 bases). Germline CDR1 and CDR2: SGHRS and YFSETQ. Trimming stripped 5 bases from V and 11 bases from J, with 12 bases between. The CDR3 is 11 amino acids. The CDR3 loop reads CASRSSGKQYF. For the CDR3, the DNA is TGCGCCAGCAGGTCCTCCGGGAAGCAGTATTTT.

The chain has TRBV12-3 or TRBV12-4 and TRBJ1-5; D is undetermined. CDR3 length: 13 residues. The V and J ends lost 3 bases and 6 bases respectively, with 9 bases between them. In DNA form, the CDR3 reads TGTGCCAGCAGTTTTAGGGAGATTCAGCCCCAGCATTTT. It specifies CASSFREIQPQHF.

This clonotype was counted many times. CDR3 sequence: CSVGGTKNIQYF. Written as DNA, the CDR3 is TGCAGCGTTGGGGGGACAAAAAACATTCAGTACTTC. V usage is TRBV29-1 and J usage is TRBJ2-4, with a weak D call TRBD1 (6 bases). The CDR3 consists of 12 residues. Germline CDR1 reads SQVTM; CDR2 reads ANQGSEA. With 4 bases removed from V and 4 bases from J, the gap between germline ends came to 8 bases.

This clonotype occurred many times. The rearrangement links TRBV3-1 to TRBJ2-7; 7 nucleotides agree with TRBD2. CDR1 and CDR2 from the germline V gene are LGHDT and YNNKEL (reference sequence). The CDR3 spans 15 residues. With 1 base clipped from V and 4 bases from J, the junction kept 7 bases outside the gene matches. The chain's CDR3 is CASSQAGTTTYEQYF. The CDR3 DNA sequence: TGTGCCAGCAGCCAAGCTGGGACTACCACGTACGAGCAGTACTTC.

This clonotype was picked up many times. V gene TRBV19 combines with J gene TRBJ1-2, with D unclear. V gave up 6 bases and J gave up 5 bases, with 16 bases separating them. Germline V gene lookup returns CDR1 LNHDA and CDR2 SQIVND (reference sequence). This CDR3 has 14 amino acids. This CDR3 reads CASSPAGSGYGYTF. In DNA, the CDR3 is TGTGCCAGTAGCCCGGCAGGTAGTGGGTATGGCTACACCTTC. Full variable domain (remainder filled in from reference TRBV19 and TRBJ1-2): DGGITQSPKYLFRKEGQNVTLSCEQNLNHDAMYWYRQDPGQGLRLIYYSQIVNDFQKGDIAEGYSVSREKKESFPLTVTSAQKNPTAFYLCASSPAGSGYGYTFGSGTRLTVV.

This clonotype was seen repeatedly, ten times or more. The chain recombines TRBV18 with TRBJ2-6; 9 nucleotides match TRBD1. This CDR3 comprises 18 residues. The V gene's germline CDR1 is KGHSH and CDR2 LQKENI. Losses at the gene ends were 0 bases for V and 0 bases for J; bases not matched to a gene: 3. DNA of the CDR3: TGTGCCAGCTCACCACCGGGACAGGGCCTCTCTGGGGCCAACGTCCTGACTTTC. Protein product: CASSPPGQGLSGANVLTF.

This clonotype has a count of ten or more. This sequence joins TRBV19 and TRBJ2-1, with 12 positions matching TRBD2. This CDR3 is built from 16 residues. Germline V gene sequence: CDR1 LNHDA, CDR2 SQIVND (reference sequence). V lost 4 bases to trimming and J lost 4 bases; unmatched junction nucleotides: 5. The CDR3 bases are TGTGCCAGTAGTACCGGGACTAGCGGGCCTTACAATGAGCAGTTCTTC. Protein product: CASSTGTSGPYNEQFF. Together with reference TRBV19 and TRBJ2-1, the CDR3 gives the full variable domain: DGGITQSPKYLFRKEGQNVTLSCEQNLNHDAMYWYRQDPGQGLRLIYYSQIVNDFQKGDIAEGYSVSREKKESFPLTVTSAQKNPTAFYLCASSTGTSGPYNEQFFGPGTRLTVL.

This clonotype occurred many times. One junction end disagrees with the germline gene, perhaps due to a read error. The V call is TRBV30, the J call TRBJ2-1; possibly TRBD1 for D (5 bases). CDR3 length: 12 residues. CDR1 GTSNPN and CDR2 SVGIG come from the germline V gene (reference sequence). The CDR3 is CARSRQNNEQFF. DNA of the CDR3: TGTGCCCGGAGCCGACAGAACAATGAGCAGTTCTTC.

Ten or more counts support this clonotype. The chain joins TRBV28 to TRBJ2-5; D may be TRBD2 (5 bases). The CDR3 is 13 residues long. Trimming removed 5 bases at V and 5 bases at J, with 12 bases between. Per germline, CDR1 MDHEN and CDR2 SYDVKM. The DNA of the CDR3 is TGTGCCAGCAGTCGGGGTAAAAGGGAGACCCAGTACTTC. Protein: CASSRGKRETQYF.

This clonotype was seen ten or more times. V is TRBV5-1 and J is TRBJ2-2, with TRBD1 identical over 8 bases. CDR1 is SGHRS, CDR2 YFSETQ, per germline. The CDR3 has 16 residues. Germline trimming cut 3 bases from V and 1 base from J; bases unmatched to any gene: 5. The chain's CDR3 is CASSSAGTGNTGELFF. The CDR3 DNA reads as TGCGCCAGCAGCTCGGCCGGGACAGGGAACACCGGGGAGCTGTTTTTT.

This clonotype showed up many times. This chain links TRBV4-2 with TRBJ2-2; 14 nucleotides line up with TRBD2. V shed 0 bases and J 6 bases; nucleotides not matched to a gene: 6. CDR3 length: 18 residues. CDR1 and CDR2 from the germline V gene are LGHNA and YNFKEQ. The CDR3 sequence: CASSQEGLAGVRAGELFF. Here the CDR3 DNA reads TGTGCCAGCAGCCAAGAGGGACTAGCGGGAGTACGGGCCGGGGAGCTGTTTTTT.

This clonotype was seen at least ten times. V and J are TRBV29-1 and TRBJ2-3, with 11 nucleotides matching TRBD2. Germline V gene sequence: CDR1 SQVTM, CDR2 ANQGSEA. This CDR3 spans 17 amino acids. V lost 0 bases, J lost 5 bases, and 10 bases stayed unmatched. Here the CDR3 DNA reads TGCAGCGTTGAAGATCTTCTACTAGCGGGAGAGGGAGATACGCAGTATTTT. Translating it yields CSVEDLLLAGEGDTQYF.

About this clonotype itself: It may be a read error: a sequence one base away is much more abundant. CDR3 DNA: TGTGTCAGCAGCCCCGGGACTAGCGGGAGCAATGAGCAGTTCTTC. Amino acids: CVSSPGTSGSNEQFF. This chain joins TRBV27 and TRBJ2-1; 14 bases map to TRBD2. This CDR3 has 15 residues. Looked up from germline, CDR1 is MNHEY and CDR2 is SMNVEV (reference sequence).

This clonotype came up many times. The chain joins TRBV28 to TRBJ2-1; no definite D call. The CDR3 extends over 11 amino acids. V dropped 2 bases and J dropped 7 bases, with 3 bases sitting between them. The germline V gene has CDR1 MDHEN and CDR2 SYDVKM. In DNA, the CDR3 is TGTGCCAGCAGTTTAGCAAATGAGCAGTTCTTC. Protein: CASSLANEQFF.

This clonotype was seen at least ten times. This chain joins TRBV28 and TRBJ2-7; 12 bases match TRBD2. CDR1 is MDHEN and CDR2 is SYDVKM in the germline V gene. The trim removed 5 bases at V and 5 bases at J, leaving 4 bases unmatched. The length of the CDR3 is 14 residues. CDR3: CASSTTSGSDEQYF. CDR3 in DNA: TGTGCCAGCAGTACGACTAGCGGGAGCGACGAGCAGTACTTC.

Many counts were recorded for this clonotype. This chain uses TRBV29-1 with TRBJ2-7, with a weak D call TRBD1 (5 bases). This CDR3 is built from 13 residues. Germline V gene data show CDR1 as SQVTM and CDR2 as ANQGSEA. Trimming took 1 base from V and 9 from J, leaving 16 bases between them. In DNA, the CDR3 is TGCAGCGTTGAAGCCCCAACAGGTTCAGGGCAGTACTTC. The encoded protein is CSVEAPTGSGQYF.

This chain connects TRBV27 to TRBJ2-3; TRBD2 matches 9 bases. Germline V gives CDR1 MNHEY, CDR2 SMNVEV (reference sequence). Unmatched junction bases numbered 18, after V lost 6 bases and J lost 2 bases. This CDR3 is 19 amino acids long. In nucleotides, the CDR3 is TGTGCCAGCAGACTACATTCCGTCGCGGGAGGGAAGTCCACAGATACGCAGTATTTT. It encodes CASRLHSVAGGKSTDTQYF.